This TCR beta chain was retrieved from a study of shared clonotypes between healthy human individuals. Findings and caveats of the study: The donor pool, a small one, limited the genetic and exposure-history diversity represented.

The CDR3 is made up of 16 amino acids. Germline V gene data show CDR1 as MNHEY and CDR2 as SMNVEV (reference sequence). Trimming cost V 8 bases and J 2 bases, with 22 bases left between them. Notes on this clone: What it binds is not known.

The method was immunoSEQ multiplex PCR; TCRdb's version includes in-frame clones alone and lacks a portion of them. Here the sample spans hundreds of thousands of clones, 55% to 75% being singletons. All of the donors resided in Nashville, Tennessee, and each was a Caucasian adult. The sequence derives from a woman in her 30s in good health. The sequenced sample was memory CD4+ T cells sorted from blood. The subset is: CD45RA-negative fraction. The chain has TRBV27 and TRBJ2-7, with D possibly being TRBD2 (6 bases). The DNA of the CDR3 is TGTGCCAGCGGAGCAAACCCGGGACTTTCCGCCTACGAGCAGTACTTC. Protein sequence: CASGANPGLSAYEQYF.